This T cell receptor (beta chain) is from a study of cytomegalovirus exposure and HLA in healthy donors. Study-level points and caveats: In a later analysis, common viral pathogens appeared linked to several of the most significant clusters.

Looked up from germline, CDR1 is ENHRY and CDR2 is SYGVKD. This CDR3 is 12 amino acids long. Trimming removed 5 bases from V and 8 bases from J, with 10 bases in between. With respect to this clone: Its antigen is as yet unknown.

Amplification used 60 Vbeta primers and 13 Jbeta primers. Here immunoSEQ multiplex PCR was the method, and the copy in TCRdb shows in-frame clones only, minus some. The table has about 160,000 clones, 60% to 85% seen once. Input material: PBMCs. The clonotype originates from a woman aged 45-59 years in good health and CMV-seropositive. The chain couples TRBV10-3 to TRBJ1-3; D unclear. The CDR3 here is CAISQEGDTIYF. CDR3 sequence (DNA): TGTGCCATCAGTCAAGAGGGTGACACCATATATTTT.